This T cell receptor (beta chain) derives from a study of a mutant IDH1 vaccine in newly diagnosed glioma (dated by TCRdb to the early 2020s). Regarding the complete study: Of the approximately 33 treated patients, about 62% were male and approximately 40% were female, and a mean age of about 37 years was recorded. Prior to enrollment, standard therapy consisting of radiotherapy alone, temozolomide alone, or radiochemotherapy with temozolomide had been administered to patients, with the combination being received by most patients. Peripheral blood was drawn at six visits: V03 (baseline), V05, V07, V10, V12 and V13. For exploratory analyses, longitudinal TCRB deep sequencing was carried out in about 25 treated patients wherever samples were available. On the study overall, not on this receptor specifically: No apparent relationship was observed between pseudoprogression and alterations in the top peripheral T cell clonotypes detected by TCRB sequencing. It was noted by the authors that analyses of patient blood samples could not be reproduced owing to sample limitations. Immune responses induced by the vaccine were seen in around 94% of patients across multiple MHC alleles. Selection of PBMC samples for TCRB deep sequencing was based on availability.

V is pruned by 1 base and J by 3 bases, leaving 9 bases of the junction without a gene match. The CDR3, cysteine through phenylalanine, is 17 amino acids long. Only the CDR3 DNA stays, 51 bases, in frame from base 1. Based on the germline V gene (reference sequence), the CDR1 and CDR2 sequences are LNHDA and SQIVND. This clone was observed once. Its target antigen remains unknown. Qualities for individual bases were not recorded, and no much larger clone is one base off. The meaning of the sample's time point label: baseline, week 1 (first vaccination visit). According to the study, the label for this sample's treatment or condition signals: pre-vaccination baseline after standard-of-care therapy. Donors had newly diagnosed WHO grade 3 or 4 IDH1-mutant astrocytomas with loss of nuclear ATRX. The samples were drawn from NOA16, a multicentre, single-arm, open-label phase I trial in Germany that tested a mutant IDH1 peptide vaccine in humans for the first time. Blood drawn at visit V03 was used as the baseline sample for immunogenicity testing. Genomic DNA for TCRB sequencing was extracted from EDTA blood using the DNeasy Blood and Tissue Kit.

Library creation used the immunoSEQ multiplex PCR assay. The hsTCRB Kit was used according to the manufacturer's protocol to amplify rearranged TCR beta chain sequences. An Illumina MiSeq was used to sequence the TCRB libraries. As for how the authors treated the data: Demultiplexing, trimming and gene mapping were performed with the kit vendor's proprietary platform. TCRdb carries this immuneACCESS record with in-frame sequences only. Its versions omit some clonotypes, under half of them owing to an unresolved V gene in the studies checked, with the rest unexplained. V and J calls and clone size are copied from that table; D and trimming were computed from the DNA. The sample table holds 90,000 to 95,000 clones, of which roughly four fifths were seen once. Approximately 7.4% of the sample is in the top ten clones.

The TCR comes from a woman aged 45-65 years with glioma. The starting material was PBMCs, obtained from a glioma patient treated with radiotherapy, temozolomide or both. The sequence links TRBV19 to TRBJ2-3; 8 of the junction bases match TRBD2. The CDR3 protein sequence reads: CASSIGGLAGTTDTQYF. Here is the DNA: TGTGCCAGTAGTATAGGAGGACTAGCAGGGACAACAGATACGCAGTATTTT.